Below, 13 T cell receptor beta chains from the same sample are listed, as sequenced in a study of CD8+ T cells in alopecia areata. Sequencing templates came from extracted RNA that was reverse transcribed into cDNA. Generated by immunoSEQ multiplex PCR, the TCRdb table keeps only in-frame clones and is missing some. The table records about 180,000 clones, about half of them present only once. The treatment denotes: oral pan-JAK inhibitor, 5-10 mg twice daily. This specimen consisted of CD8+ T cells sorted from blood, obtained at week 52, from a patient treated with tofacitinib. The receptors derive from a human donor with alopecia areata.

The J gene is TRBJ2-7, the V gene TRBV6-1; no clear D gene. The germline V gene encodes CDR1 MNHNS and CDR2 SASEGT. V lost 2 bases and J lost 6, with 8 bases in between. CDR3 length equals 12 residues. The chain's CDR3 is CASSEPPGEQYF. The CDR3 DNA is TGTGCCAGCAGTGAACCGCCTGGCGAGCAGTACTTC.

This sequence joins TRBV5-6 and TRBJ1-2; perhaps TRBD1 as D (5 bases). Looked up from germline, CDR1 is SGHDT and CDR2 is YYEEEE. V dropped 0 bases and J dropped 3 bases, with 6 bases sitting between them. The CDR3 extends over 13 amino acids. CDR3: CASSLGRDYGYTF. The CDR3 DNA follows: TGTGCCAGCAGCTTGGGCAGGGACTATGGCTACACCTTC.

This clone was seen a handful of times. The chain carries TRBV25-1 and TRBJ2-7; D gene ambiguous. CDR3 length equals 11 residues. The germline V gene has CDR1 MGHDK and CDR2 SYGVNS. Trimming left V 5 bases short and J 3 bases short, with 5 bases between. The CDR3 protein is CASSRSYEQYF. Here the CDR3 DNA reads TGTGCCAGCAGTCGGAGCTACGAGCAGTACTTC.

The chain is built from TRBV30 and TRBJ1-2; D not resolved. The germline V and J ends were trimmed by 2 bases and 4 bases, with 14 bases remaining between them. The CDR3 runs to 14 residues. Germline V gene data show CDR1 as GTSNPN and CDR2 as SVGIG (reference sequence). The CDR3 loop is CAWSYGGSPYGYTF. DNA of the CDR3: TGTGCCTGGAGTTATGGCGGCAGTCCCTATGGCTACACCTTC.

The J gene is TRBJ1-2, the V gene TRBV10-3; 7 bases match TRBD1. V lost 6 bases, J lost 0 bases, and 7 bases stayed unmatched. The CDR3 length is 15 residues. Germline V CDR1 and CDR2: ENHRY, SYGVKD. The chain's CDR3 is CAIRPGGGANYGYTF. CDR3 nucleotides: TGTGCCATCAGACCAGGGGGGGGAGCTAACTATGGCTACACCTTC.

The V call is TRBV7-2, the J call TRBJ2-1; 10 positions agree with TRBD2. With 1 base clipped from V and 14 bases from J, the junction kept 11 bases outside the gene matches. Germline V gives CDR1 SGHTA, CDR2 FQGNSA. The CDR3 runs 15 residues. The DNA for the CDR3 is TGTGCCAGCAGCTTAGTAGGTCTAGCGGGGGCCGAGGAGTTCTTC. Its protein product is CASSLVGLAGAEEFF. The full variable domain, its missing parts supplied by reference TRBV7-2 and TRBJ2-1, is GAGVSQSPSNKVTEKGKDVELRCDPISGHTALYWYRQSLGQGLEFLIYFQGNSAPDKSGLPSDRFSAERTGGSVSTLTIQRTQQEDSAVYLCASSLVGLAGAEEFFGPGTRLTVL.

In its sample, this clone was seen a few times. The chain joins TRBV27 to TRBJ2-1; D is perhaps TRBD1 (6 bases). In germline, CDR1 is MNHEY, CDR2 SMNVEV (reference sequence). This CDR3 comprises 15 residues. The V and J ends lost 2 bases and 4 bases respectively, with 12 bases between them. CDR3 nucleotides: TGTGCCAGCAGTTTAAACAGGGTTTCTTACAATGAGCAGTTCTTC. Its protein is CASSLNRVSYNEQFF.

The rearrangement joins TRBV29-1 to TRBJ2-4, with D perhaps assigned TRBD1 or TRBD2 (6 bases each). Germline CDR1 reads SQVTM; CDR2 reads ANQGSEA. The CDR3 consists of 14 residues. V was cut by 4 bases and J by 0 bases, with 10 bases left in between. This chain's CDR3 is CSVVGGVAKNIQYF. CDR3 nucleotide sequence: TGCAGCGTTGTGGGGGGCGTAGCCAAAAACATTCAGTACTTC.

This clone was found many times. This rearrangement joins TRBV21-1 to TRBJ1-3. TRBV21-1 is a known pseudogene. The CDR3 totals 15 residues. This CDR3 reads CASSPPAPSGNTIYF. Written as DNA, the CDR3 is TGTGCCAGCAGCCCTCCGGCACCCTCTGGAAACACCATATATTTT.

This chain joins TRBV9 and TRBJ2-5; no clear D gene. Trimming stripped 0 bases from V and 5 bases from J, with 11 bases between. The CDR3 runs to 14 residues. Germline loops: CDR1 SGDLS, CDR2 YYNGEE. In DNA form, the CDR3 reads TGTGCCAGCAGCGTAGAGGGCCGTTGGGAGACCCAGTACTTC. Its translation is CASSVEGRWETQYF.

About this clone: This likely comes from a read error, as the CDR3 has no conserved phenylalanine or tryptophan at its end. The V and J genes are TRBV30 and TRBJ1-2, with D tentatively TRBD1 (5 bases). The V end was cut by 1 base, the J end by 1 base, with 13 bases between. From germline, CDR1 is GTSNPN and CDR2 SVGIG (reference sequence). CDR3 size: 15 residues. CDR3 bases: TGTGCCTGGAGTGGGGGAGGGAGGGGTAACTATGGCTACACCCTC. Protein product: CAWSGGGRGNYGYTL.

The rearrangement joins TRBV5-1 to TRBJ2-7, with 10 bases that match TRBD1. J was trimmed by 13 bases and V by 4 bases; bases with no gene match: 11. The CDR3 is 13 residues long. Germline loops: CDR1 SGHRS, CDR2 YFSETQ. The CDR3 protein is CASSVGTGVPPYF. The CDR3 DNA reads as TGCGCCAGCAGCGTCGGGACAGGGGTGCCTCCTTACTTC.

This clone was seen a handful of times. The CDR3 reads CASSDRLAGAQETQYF. The DNA of the CDR3 is TGTGCCAGCAGCGACAGACTAGCGGGGGCCCAAGAGACCCAGTACTTC. This rearrangement joins TRBV13 to TRBJ2-5; 12 bases match TRBD2. This CDR3 spans 16 amino acids. Trimming took 5 bases from V and 1 from J; bases not matched to a gene: 5. CDR1 is PRHDT and CDR2 is FYEKMQ in the germline V gene (reference sequence).